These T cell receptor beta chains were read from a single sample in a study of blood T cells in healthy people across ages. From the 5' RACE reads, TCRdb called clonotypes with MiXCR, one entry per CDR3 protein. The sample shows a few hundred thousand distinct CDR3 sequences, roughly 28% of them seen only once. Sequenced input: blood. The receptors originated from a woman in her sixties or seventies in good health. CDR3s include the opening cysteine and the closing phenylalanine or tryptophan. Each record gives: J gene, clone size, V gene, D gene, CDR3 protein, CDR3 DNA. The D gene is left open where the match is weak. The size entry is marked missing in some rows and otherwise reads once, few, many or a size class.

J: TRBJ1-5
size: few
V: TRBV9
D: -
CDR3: CASSVGGVGNQPQHF
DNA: TGTGCCAGCAGCGTAGGGGGGGTAGGCAATCAGCCCCAGCATTTT

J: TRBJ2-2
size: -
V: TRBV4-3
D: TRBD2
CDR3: CASSSVGASGTGELFF
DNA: TGCGCCAGCAGCTCCGTTGGGGCTAGCGGCACCGGGGAGCTGTTTTTT

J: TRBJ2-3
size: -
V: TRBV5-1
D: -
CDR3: CASSLTSRSRFTQYF
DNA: TGCGCCAGCAGCTTGACTTCCCGGTCACGATTTACGCAGTATTTT

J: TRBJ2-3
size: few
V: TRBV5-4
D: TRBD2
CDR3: CASSRIAGGGDTQYF
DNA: TGTGCCAGCAGCCGGATAGCGGGGGGCGGGGATACGCAGTATTTT

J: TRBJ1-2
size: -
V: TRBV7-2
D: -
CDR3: CASSLVEGNGYTF
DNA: TGTGCCAGCAGCTTAGTTGAAGGGAATGGCTACACCTTC

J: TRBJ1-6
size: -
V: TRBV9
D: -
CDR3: CASSVEVNLNSPLHF
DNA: TGTGCCAGCAGCGTAGAGGTAAACCTGAATTCACCCCTCCACTTT

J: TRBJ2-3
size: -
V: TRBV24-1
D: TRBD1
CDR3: CATSDTRDSLTDTQYF
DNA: TGTGCCACCAGTGACACCCGGGACAGTCTCACAGATACGCAGTATTTT

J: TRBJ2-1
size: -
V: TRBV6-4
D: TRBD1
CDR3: CASSQGVSYYNEQFF
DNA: TGTGCCAGCAGTCAGGGGGTATCATACTACAATGAGCAGTTCTTC

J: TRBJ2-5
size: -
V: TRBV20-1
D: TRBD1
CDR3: CSARALEETGGMETQYF
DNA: TGCAGTGCTAGAGCCCTCGAGGAGACAGGGGGAATGGAGACCCAGTACTTC

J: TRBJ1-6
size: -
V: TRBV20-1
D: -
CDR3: CSAKANNSPLHF
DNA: TGCAGCGCTAAAGCAAACAATTCACCCCTCCACTTT

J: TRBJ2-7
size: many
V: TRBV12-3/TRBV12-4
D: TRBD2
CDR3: CASSRGGSSYEQYF
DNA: TGTGCCAGCAGCCGCGGGGGGAGCTCCTACGAGCAGTACTTC

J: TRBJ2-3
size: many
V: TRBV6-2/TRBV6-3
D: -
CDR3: CASSSYGTVPDTQYF
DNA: TGTGCCAGCAGTTCCTATGGTACGGTCCCAGATACGCAGTATTTT

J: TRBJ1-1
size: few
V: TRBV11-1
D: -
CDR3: CASSLLDSTEAFF
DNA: TGTGCCAGCAGCTTACTCGACAGCACTGAAGCTTTCTTT

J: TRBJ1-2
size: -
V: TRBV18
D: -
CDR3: CASSPTGRVQGGYTF
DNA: TGTGCCAGCTCACCAACAGGCCGGGTGCAAGGTGGCTACACCTTC

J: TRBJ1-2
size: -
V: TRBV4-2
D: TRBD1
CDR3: CTSSQDPLPGQGTSNYGYTF
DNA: TGTACCAGCAGCCAAGACCCTTTACCAGGACAGGGGACTAGTAACTATGGCTACACCTTC

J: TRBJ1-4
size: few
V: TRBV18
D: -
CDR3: CASSSAGSRGEKLFF
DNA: TGTGCCAGCTCATCAGCCGGGAGTCGAGGTGAAAAACTGTTTTTT

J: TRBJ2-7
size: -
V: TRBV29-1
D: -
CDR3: CSVLDSTYEQYF
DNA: TGCAGCGTGCTTGACAGTACCTACGAGCAGTACTTC

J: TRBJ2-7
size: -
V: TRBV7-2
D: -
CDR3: CASSRLGTYEQYF
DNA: TGTGCCAGCAGCCGACTGGGGACCTACGAGCAGTACTTC

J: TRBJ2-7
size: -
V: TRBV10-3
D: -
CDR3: CAISEAHEQYF
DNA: TGTGCCATCAGTGAAGCCCACGAGCAGTACTTC

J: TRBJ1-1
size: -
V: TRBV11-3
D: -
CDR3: CASSRDGDAFF
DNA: TGTGCCAGCAGCAGAGATGGGGATGCTTTCTTT

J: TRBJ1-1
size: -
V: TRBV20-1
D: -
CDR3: CKVGGATEAFF
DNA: TGCAAAGTGGGGGGAGCCACTGAAGCTTTCTTT

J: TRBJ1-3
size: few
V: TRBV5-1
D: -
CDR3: CASRQGQSSGNTIYF
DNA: TGCGCCAGCAGACAAGGACAGAGCTCTGGAAACACCATATATTTT

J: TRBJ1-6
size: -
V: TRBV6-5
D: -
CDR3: CASSRQNSPLHF
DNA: TGTGCCAGCAGCAGACAGAATTCACCCCTCCACTTT

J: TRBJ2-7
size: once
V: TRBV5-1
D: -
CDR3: CASSFGTRNEQYF
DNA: TGCGCCAGCAGCTTCGGGACAAGAAACGAGCAGTACTTC

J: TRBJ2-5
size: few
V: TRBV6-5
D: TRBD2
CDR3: CASSNSWGTSKETQYF
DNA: TGTGCCAGCAGTAACTCTTGGGGGACTAGTAAAGAGACCCAGTACTTC

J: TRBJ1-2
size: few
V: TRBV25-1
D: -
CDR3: CASSDGRIHTF
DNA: TGTGCCAGCAGTGACGGGAGGATCCACACCTTC

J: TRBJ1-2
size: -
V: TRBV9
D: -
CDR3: CASSSAHYGYTF
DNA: TGTGCCAGCAGCTCGGCCCACTATGGCTACACCTTC

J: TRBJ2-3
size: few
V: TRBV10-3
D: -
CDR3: CAISGFSTDTQYF
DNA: TGTGCCATCAGTGGGTTTTCCACAGATACGCAGTATTTT

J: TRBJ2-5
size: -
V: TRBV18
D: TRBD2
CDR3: CASSPRGAGNQETQYF
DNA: TGTGCCAGCTCACCACGAGGAGCGGGGAACCAGGAGACCCAGTACTTC

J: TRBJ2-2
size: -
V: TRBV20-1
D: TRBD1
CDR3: CSARDRRTGGAAGELFF
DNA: TGCAGTGCTAGAGATCGTCGGACAGGGGGCGCCGCCGGGGAGCTGTTTTTT

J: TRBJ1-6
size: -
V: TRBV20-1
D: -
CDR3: CSASIASRSSYNSPLHF
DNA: TGCAGTGCTAGTATCGCCTCGCGGAGCTCCTATAATTCACCCCTCCACTTT

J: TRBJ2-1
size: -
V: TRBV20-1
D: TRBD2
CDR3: CSARVSALAGGRNEQFF
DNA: TGCAGTGCTAGAGTATCGGCTCTGGCGGGAGGGCGCAATGAGCAGTTCTTC

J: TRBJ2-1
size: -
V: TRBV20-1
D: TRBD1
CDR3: CSARGGTGATYNEQFF
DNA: TGCAGTGCTAGAGGGGGAACAGGGGCGACCTACAATGAGCAGTTCTTC

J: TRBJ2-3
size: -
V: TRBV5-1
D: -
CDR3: CASSSSDPSRDTQYF
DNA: TGCGCCAGCAGCTCCTCAGACCCGTCTAGGGATACGCAGTATTTT

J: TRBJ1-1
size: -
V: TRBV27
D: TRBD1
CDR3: CASSLYRQGGTEAFF
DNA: TGTGCCAGCAGTTTATATCGACAGGGGGGGACTGAAGCTTTCTTT

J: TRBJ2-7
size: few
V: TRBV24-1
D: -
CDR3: CATSDASGGSSYEQYF
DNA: TGTGCCACCAGTGATGCCAGTGGTGGGAGCTCCTACGAGCAGTACTTC

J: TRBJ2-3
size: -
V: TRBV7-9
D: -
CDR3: CASSPPTRTDTDTQYF
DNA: TGTGCCAGCAGCCCTCCAACCCGGACAGACACAGATACGCAGTATTTT

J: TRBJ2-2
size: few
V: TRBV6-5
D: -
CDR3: CASSSSWNTGELFF
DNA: TGTGCCAGCAGTTCGTCATGGAACACCGGGGAGCTGTTTTTT

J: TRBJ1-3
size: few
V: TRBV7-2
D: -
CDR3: CASSFRVSSGNTIYF
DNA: TGTGCCAGCAGCTTCAGGGTGAGCTCTGGAAACACCATATATTTT

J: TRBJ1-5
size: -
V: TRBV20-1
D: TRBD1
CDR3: CSASLNGQGNQPQHF
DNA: TGCAGTGCTAGCCTTAATGGACAGGGGAATCAGCCCCAGCATTTT

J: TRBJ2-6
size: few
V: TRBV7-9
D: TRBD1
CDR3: CASRQPDRDGANVLTF
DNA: TGTGCCAGCAGACAACCCGACAGGGATGGGGCCAACGTCCTGACTTTC

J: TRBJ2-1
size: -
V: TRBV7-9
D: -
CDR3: CASSSNPEQFF
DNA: TGTGCCAGCAGCTCTAACCCGGAGCAGTTCTTC

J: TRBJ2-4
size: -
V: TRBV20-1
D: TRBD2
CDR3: CSARAASGGLGAKNIQYF
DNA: TGCAGTGCTAGAGCGGCTAGCGGGGGGCTGGGAGCCAAAAACATTCAGTACTTC

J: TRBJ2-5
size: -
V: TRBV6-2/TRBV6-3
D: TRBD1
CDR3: CASSPDRGGGETQYF
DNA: TGTGCCAGCAGCCCTGACAGGGGTGGTGGAGAGACCCAGTACTTC

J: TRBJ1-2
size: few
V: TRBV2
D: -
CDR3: CASSWSSSGDKYGYTF
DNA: TGTGCCAGCAGTTGGAGCTCTTCAGGGGATAAATATGGCTACACCTTC